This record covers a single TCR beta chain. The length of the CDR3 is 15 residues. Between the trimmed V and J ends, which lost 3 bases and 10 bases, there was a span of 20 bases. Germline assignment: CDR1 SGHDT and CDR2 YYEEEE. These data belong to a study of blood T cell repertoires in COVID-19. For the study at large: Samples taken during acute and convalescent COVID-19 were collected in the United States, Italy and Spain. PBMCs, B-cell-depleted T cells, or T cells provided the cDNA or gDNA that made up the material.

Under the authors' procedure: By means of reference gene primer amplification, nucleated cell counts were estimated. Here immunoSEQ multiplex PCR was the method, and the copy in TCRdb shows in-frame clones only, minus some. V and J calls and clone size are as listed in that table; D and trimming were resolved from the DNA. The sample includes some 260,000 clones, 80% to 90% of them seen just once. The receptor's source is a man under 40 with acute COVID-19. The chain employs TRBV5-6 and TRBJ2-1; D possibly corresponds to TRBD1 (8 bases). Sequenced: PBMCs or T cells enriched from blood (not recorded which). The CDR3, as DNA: TGTGCCAGCAGCTGGGGGGCACAGGGGGGGGCCGAGCAGTTCTTC. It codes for CASSWGAQGGAEQFF.